The source of this T cell receptor (beta chain) is a study of cytomegalovirus exposure and HLA in healthy donors. Study findings and constraints: In vitro checks showed that a few CMV-associated chains really do target CMV antigens.

CDR3 length equals 13 residues. After removal of 7 bases from V and 5 bases from J, the junction contained 11 bases not matched to a gene. The germline gives CDR1 SQVTM, CDR2 ANQGSEA. Of note for this clone: Its antigen is unknown.

Profiled with immunoSEQ multiplex PCR; TCRdb holds only in-frame clones, not every one. The table records 150,000 to 250,000 clones, 80% to 90% of them present only once. The sequencing input was PBMCs. This receptor was identified in a woman aged 25 to 39 in good health and CMV-seropositive. The rearrangement links TRBV29-1 to TRBJ2-7; TRBD1 aligns across 7 bases. CDR3 coding DNA: TGCAGCGCTTGGATTGCAGACAGGGACGAGCAGTACTTC. It yields the protein CSAWIADRDEQYF.